The present entry profiles one T cell receptor beta chain with its context. Survey-level immunoSEQ sequencing profiled the TCR beta repertoire. Assay used: immunoSEQ multiplex PCR; TCRdb lists only in-frame clones, some missing. Among under 65,000 clones listed, 85% to 95% were seen once. The CDR3 has 17 residues. J was trimmed by 3 bases and V by 6 bases; bases with no gene match: 14. In germline, CDR1 is ENHRY, CDR2 SYGVKD. This TCR derives from a man aged 40-49 years with rheumatoid arthritis. The chain is built from TRBV10-3 and TRBJ1-1, with 9 nucleotides matching TRBD1. Specimen: PBMCs. DNA for the CDR3: TGTGCCATCAGCAGGACAGGGGACCGCTGGTCGGACACTGAAGCTTTCTTT. This translates into CAISRTGDRWSDTEAFF.